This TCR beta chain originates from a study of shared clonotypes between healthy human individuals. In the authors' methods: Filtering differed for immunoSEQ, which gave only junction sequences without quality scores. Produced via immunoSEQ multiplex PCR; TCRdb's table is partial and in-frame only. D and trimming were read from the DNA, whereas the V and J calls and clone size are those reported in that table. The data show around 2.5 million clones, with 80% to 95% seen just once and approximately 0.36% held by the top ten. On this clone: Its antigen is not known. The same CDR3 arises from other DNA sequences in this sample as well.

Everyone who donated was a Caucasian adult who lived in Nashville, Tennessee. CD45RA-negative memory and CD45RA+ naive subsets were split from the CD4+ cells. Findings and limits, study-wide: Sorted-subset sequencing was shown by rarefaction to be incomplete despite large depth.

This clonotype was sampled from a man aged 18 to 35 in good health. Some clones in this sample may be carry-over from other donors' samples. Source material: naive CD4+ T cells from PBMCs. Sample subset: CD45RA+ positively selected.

The CDR3 sequence is CASSFGTYNEQFF. CDR3 DNA sequence: TGTGCCAGCAGCTTCGGGACTTACAATGAGCAGTTCTTC. This rearrangement joins TRBV7-9 to TRBJ2-1, with D perhaps TRBD2 (6 bases). The CDR3 runs to 13 residues. Germline assignment: CDR1 SEHNR and CDR2 FQNEAQ (reference sequence). The germline V and J ends were trimmed by 3 bases and 4 bases, with 7 bases remaining between them. The full variable domain, completed using reference TRBV7-9 and TRBJ2-1, is DTGVSQNPRHKITKRGQNVTFRCDPISEHNRLYWYRQTLGQGPEFLTYFQNEAQLEKSRLLSDRFSAERPKGSFSTLEIQRTEQGDSAMYLCASSFGTYNEQFFGPGTRLTVL.